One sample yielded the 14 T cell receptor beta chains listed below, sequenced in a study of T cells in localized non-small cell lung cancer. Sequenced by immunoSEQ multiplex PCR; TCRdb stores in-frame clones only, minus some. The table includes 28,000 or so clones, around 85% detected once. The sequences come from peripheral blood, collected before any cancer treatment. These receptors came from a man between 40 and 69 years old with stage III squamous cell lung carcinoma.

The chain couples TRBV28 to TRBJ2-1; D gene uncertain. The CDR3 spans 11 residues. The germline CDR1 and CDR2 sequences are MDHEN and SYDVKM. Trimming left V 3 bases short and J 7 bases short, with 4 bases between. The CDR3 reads CASSLVNEQFF. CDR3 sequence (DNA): TGTGCCAGCAGTTTGGTGAATGAGCAGTTCTTC.

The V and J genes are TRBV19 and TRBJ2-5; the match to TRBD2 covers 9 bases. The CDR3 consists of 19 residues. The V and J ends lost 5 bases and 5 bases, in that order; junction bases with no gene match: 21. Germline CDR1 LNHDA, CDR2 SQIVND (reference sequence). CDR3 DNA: TGTGCCAGTAGTGCGACAATCCCGGGACTAGCCTCTATCGTGGAGACCCAGTACTTC. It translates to CASSATIPGLASIVETQYF.

The CDR3 coding sequence is TGTGCCATCACGGCAAATCTGGGAAACACCATATATTTT. It is translated as CAITANLGNTIYF. The chain couples TRBV10-3 to TRBJ1-3; D is unresolved. This CDR3 has 13 amino acids. The germline V gene has CDR1 ENHRY and CDR2 SYGVKD. Trimming pared 7 bases from V and 4 bases from J, leaving 11 bases between.

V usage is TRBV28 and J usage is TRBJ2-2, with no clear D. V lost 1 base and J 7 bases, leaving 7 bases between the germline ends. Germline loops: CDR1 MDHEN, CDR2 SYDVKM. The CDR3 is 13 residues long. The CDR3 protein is CASSLFGDGELFF. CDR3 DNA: TGTGCCAGCAGTTTATTCGGTGACGGGGAGCTGTTTTTT.

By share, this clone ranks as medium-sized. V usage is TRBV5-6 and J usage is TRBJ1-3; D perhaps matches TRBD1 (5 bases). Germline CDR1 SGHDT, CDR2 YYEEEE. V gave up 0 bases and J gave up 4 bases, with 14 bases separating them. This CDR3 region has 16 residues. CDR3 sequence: CASSLVQAGPGNTIYF. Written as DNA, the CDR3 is TGTGCCAGCAGCTTGGTACAGGCGGGACCGGGAAACACCATATATTTT.

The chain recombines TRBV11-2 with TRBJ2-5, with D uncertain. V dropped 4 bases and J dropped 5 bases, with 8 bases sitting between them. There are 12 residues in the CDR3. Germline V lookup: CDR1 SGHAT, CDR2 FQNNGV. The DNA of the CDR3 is TGTGCCAGCAGCTCGATCGAGGAGACCCAGTACTTC. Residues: CASSSIEETQYF.

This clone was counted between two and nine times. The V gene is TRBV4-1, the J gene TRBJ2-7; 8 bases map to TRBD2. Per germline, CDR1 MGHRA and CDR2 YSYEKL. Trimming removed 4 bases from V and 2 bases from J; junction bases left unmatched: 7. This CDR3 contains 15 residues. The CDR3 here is CASSLGAGGTYEQYF. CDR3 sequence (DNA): TGCGCCAGCAGCCTCGGGGCGGGGGGAACCTACGAGCAGTACTTC.

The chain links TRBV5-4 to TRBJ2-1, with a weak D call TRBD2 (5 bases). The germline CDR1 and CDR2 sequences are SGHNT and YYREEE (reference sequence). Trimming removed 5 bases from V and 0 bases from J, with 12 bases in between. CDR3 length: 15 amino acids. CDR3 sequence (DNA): TGTGCCAGCAGACGCGACTATGTCTCCTACAATGAGCAGTTCTTC. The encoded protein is CASRRDYVSYNEQFF.

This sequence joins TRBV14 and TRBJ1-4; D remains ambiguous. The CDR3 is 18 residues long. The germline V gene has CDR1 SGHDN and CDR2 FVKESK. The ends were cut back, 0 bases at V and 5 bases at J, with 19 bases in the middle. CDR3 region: CASSQEGSGYWWNEKLFF. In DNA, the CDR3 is TGTGCCAGCAGCCAAGAGGGCTCTGGGTATTGGTGGAATGAAAAACTGTTTTTT.

Written as DNA, the CDR3 is TGTGCCAGCAGGCGCCTTAGCACAGATACGCAGTATTTT. This encodes CASRRLSTDTQYF. The chain carries TRBV27 and TRBJ2-3, with D unclear. Germline CDR1 and CDR2: MNHEY and SMNVEV (reference sequence). CDR3 length equals 13 residues. The V end was cut by 6 bases, the J end by 0 bases, with 7 bases between.

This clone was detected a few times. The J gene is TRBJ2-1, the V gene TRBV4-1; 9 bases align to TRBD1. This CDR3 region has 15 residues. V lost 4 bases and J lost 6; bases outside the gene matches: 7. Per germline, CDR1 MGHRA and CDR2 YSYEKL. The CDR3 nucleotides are TGCGCCAGCAGCCCCGGGACAGGGTTGGGCAATGAGCAGTTCTTC. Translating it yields CASSPGTGLGNEQFF.

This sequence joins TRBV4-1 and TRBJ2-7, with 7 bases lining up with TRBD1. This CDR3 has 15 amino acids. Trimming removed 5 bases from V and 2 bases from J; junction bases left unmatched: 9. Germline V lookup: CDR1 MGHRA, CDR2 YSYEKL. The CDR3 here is CASSEYLGQAYEQYF. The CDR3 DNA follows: TGCGCCAGCAGCGAATATCTCGGACAGGCCTACGAGCAGTACTTC.

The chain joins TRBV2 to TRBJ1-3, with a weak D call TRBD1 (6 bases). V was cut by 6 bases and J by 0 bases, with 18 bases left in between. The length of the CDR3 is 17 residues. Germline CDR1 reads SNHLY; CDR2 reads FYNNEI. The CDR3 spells CASSADRQTFSGNTIYF. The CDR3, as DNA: TGTGCCAGCAGCGCCGACAGGCAAACCTTCTCTGGAAACACCATATATTTT.

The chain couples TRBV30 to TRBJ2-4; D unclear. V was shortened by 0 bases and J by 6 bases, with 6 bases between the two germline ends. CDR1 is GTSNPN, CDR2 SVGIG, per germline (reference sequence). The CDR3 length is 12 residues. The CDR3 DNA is TGTGCCTGGAGTGTATCTGGAAACATTCAGTACTTC. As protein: CAWSVSGNIQYF.